Below are 29 T cell receptor beta chains sequenced from a single sample in a study of control samples from healthy donors and cancer patients. Profiling relied on immunoSEQ multiplex PCR, and the TCRdb table lists in-frame clones only, not all of them. The sample records about 130,000 clones, approximately 92% being singletons. The sample taken for sequencing was blood. The receptor source for this set is a young man in good health.

This clone was recorded a few times. The gene calls are TRBV7-9 and TRBJ1-5; 8 positions agree with TRBD1. There are 16 residues in the CDR3. The V gene end was trimmed by 0 bases and the J gene end by 5 bases; junction bases not matched to a gene: 6. Germline assignment: CDR1 SEHNR and CDR2 FQNEAQ (reference sequence). CDR3 in DNA: TGTGCCAGCAGCTTAGCGACAGGGGTGGGAGATCAGCCCCAGCATTTT. Protein: CASSLATGVGDQPQHF.

The chain recombines TRBV4-1 with TRBJ1-1; no reliable D call. Germline V gene sequence: CDR1 MGHRA, CDR2 YSYEKL. CDR3 length: 13 amino acids. Deletions cut 3 bases from V and 4 bases from J, with 9 bases between. CDR3 DNA: TGCGCCAGCAGCCAGGACCTGCGCACTGAAGCTTTCTTT. Translating gives CASSQDLRTEAFF.

V is TRBV29-1 and J is TRBJ1-1; D unresolved. CDR1 is SQVTM, CDR2 ANQGSEA, per germline. V was clipped by 2 bases and J by 4 bases, with 11 bases between them. The CDR3 is 13 residues long. Here the CDR3 DNA reads TGCAGCGTTGAAAAGACGGGCGGCACTGAAGCTTTCTTT. It encodes CSVEKTGGTEAFF.

The chain is built from TRBV6-6 and TRBJ2-1; D uncertain. Trimming cost V 5 bases and J 5 bases, with 4 bases left between them. CDR1 and CDR2 from the germline V gene are MNHNY and SVGAGI (reference sequence). This CDR3 region has 11 residues. The CDR3 DNA follows: TGTGCCAGCAGTCAAAACAATGAGCAGTTCTTC. Its protein is CASSQNNEQFF.

V usage is TRBV10-1 and J usage is TRBJ2-3; the D gene is possibly TRBD1 (6 bases). V lost 5 bases to trimming and J lost 0 bases, with 9 bases between them. CDR3 length: 14 amino acids. Germline V CDR1 and CDR2: WNHNN, SYGVQD (reference sequence). CDR3 sequence reads: CASSSGQSTDTQYF. CDR3 sequence (DNA): TGCGCCAGCAGTTCGGGACAAAGCACAGATACGCAGTATTTT.

The chain recombines TRBV19 with TRBJ2-6; D uncertain. Germline values: CDR1 LNHDA, CDR2 SQIVND (reference sequence). V lost 0 bases to trimming and J lost 4 bases, with 7 bases between them. This CDR3 has 15 amino acids. CDR3 sequence: CASSIDRVGANVLTF. The CDR3 nucleotides are TGTGCCAGTAGTATAGACCGGGTCGGGGCCAACGTCCTGACTTTC.

This chain uses TRBV15 with TRBJ1-4, with D hard to call. CDR3 length equals 15 residues. Germline assignment: CDR1 LNHNV and CDR2 YYDKDF (reference sequence). Trimming pared 0 bases from V and 5 bases from J, leaving 10 bases between. The CDR3 here is CATSREGRRNEKLFF. Here the CDR3 DNA reads TGTGCCACCAGCAGAGAGGGAAGGAGGAATGAAAAACTGTTTTTT.

The chain carries TRBV2 and TRBJ2-5; no clear D. This CDR3 comprises 12 residues. V was cut by 3 bases and J by 4 bases, with 6 bases left in between. Germline V gives CDR1 SNHLY, CDR2 FYNNEI. The CDR3 spells CASSEGRETQYF. Written as DNA, the CDR3 is TGTGCCAGCAGTGAGGGCCGAGAGACCCAGTACTTC.

V and J are TRBV2 and TRBJ2-5; 8 nucleotides match TRBD1. Germline assignment: CDR1 SNHLY and CDR2 FYNNEI. V shed 4 bases, J shed 5 bases, and the junction held 6 bases outside the gene matches. The CDR3 covers 14 residues. CDR3 region: CASSGYRGWETQYF. CDR3 nucleotides: TGTGCCAGCAGTGGATACAGGGGGTGGGAGACCCAGTACTTC.

This chain uses TRBV28 with TRBJ1-3; D is unclear. CDR1 MDHEN and CDR2 SYDVKM come from the germline V gene. Deletions cut 2 bases from V and 4 bases from J, with 12 bases between. The CDR3 is 15 amino acids. Here the CDR3 DNA reads TGTGCCAGCAGTTTACCTGATAGTAGCGGAAACACCATATATTTT. This translates into CASSLPDSSGNTIYF.

CDR3 sequence reads: CASSASGRGTDTQYF. The CDR3 region has the DNA TGTGCCAGCAGCGCTAGCGGGAGAGGCACAGATACGCAGTATTTT. This chain connects TRBV7-3 to TRBJ2-3; 10 bases agree with TRBD2. This CDR3 is built from 15 residues. V lost 5 bases, J lost 1 base, and 3 bases stayed unmatched. Germline assignment: CDR1 SGHTA and CDR2 FQGTGA.

This sequence joins TRBV10-3 and TRBJ1-6; 10 positions agree with TRBD1. Germline values: CDR1 ENHRY, CDR2 SYGVKD. V lost 11 bases and J lost 5; bases outside the gene matches: 6. CDR3 length equals 14 residues. In DNA, the CDR3 is TGTGCCGCCCGCGGGACAGGGGATAATTCACCCCTCCACTTT. Encoded protein: CAARGTGDNSPLHF.

This chain connects TRBV10-3 to TRBJ2-7; 9 bases align to TRBD1. V lost 6 bases to trimming and J lost 4 bases; unmatched junction nucleotides: 7. Germline V gene sequence: CDR1 ENHRY, CDR2 SYGVKD. The CDR3 spans 14 residues. CDR3 protein: CAIRRGQGTYEQYF. The DNA for the CDR3 is TGTGCCATCAGGAGGGGACAGGGTACTTACGAGCAGTACTTC.

The rearrangement links TRBV12-5 to TRBJ1-1; the D gene is possibly TRBD1 (5 bases). Trimming took off 6 bases at V and 0 bases at J, with 11 bases between the two ends. CDR1 and CDR2 from the germline V gene are LGHNT and FRNRAP. This CDR3 contains 14 residues. The DNA for the CDR3 is TGTGCTAGTGGCGCCGGGGGGATGAACACTGAAGCTTTCTTT. Amino acids: CASGAGGMNTEAFF.

The V call is TRBV10-3, the J call TRBJ2-7, with D uncertain. CDR3 length equals 12 residues. CDR1 is ENHRY, CDR2 SYGVKD, per germline. The ends were cut back, 0 bases at V and 3 bases at J, with 3 bases in the middle. The CDR3 sequence is CAISESGYEQYV. The CDR3 nucleotides read TGTGCCATCAGTGAGTCTGGCTACGAGCAGTACGTC.

This chain joins TRBV28 and TRBJ1-4; tentative D call: TRBD1 (5 bases). The germline V and J ends were trimmed by 2 bases and 6 bases, with 13 bases remaining between them. The CDR3 runs 15 residues. Germline CDR1 and CDR2: MDHEN and SYDVKM. Here the CDR3 reads CASSLGGEHDEKLFF. CDR3 coding DNA: TGTGCCAGCAGTTTAGGGGGGGAACATGATGAAAAACTGTTTTTT.

This clone has a single count. The CDR3: CASSEPPTEAFF. In nucleotides, the CDR3 is TGTGCCAGCAGTGAACCCCCCACTGAAGCTTTCTTT. This sequence joins TRBV6-1 and TRBJ1-1; D unclear. The V end was cut by 2 bases, the J end by 4 bases, with 5 bases between. Germline V CDR1 and CDR2: MNHNS, SASEGT. This CDR3 has 12 amino acids.

The V gene is TRBV4-1, the J gene TRBJ2-7; D may be TRBD1 (5 bases). Germline-derived CDR1 and CDR2 are MGHRA and YSYEKL. V lost 4 bases, J lost 3 bases, and 13 bases lay in between. CDR3 length equals 14 residues. In DNA form, the CDR3 reads TGCGCCAGCAGCCGGGTGGGGCTAGACTACGAGCAGTACTTC. It codes for CASSRVGLDYEQYF.

V and J are TRBV15 and TRBJ2-4; tentative D call: TRBD2 (5 bases). The V and J ends lost 0 bases and 4 bases respectively, with 19 bases between them. CDR1 LNHNV and CDR2 YYDKDF come from the germline V gene (reference sequence). The CDR3 totals 18 residues. The CDR3 DNA reads as TGTGCCACCAGCAGAGATACGAATCCGACTAACGAAAAAAACATTCAGTACTTC. Protein sequence: CATSRDTNPTNEKNIQYF.

The count of this clone is one. The rearrangement links TRBV24-1 to TRBJ1-2; D uncertain. The CDR3 extends over 13 amino acids. The V end was cut by 1 base, the J end by 5 bases, with 7 bases between. CDR1 KGHDR and CDR2 SFDVKD come from the germline V gene. The DNA of the CDR3 is TGTGCCACCAGTGATTTCACAGATTATGGCTACACCTTC. Residues: CATSDFTDYGYTF.

The rearrangement links TRBV4-1 to TRBJ2-3; 8 positions match TRBD2. The V gene end was trimmed by 0 bases and the J gene end by 1 base; junction bases not matched to a gene: 9. This CDR3 region has 18 residues. Germline V gene lookup returns CDR1 MGHRA and CDR2 YSYEKL. CDR3 nucleotides: TGCGCCAGCAGCCAAGATGTTGGCGGGAGGAGGGGCACAGATACGCAGTATTTT. Translating it yields CASSQDVGGRRGTDTQYF.

CDR3 bases: TGTGCCAGCAGCAAAGAAGTTTCCAGGGTTAAGCATTTT. Amino acid sequence: CASSKEVSRVKHF. V is TRBV21-1 and J is TRBJ1-5; the table's TRBD1 call for D was not verified on the DNA. TRBV21-1 is noted as a pseudogene. This CDR3 comprises 13 residues.

The chain couples TRBV6-2 or TRBV6-3 to TRBJ2-1, with 13 bases identical to TRBD2. V lost 5 bases to trimming and J lost 4 bases; unmatched junction nucleotides: 8. The CDR3 consists of 17 residues. Germline CDR1 and CDR2: MNHEY and SVGEGT. The CDR3 region has the DNA TGTGCCAGCAGTACAGGACTAGCGGGAGAACCGTACAATGAGCAGTTCTTC. Amino acids: CASSTGLAGEPYNEQFF.

The chain links TRBV18 to TRBJ1-1; D is uncertain. This CDR3 has 15 residues. Germline V gene lookup returns CDR1 KGHSH and CDR2 LQKENI. V shed 2 bases and J shed 0 bases, with 10 bases lying between them. The CDR3 DNA reads as TGTGCCAGCTCACCAACACGTGGTCTGAACACTGAAGCTTTCTTT. Encoded protein: CASSPTRGLNTEAFF.

Here the CDR3 reads CASSFWRDETQYF. In nucleotides, the CDR3 is TGTGCCAGCAGTTTTTGGAGGGACGAGACCCAGTACTTC. The rearrangement links TRBV12-3 or TRBV12-4 to TRBJ2-5; possibly TRBD2 for D (6 bases). The V and J ends lost 3 bases and 5 bases respectively, with 10 bases between them. There are 13 residues in the CDR3.

V is TRBV5-1 and J is TRBJ2-3; 8 bases are a match to TRBD1. Germline CDR1 is SGHRS and CDR2 is YFSETQ. J lost 2 bases, V lost 6 bases, and 8 bases had no gene match. This CDR3 spans 15 amino acids. CDR3 amino acids: CASTLDRGPTDTQYF. DNA of the CDR3: TGCGCCAGCACCTTAGACAGGGGCCCCACAGATACGCAGTATTTT.

CDR3 sequence: CASNKGEGLVGTQYF. The CDR3, as DNA: TGTGCCAGCAACAAGGGGGAGGGTTTAGTAGGGACCCAGTACTTC. J is TRBJ2-5 and V is TRBV28; a weak D match, TRBD2 (7 bases). CDR1 is MDHEN and CDR2 is SYDVKM in the germline V gene. The CDR3 length is 15 residues. V was shortened by 7 bases and J by 7 bases, with 22 bases between the two germline ends.

CDR3 nucleotide sequence: TGCGCCAGCAGCCCAAGGACAGGGGGTGAAGCTTTCTTT. Translation gives CASSPRTGGEAFF. The chain employs TRBV5-1 and TRBJ1-1; 10 bases align to TRBD1. The ends lost 4 bases at V and 7 bases at J; junction bases unmatched: 4. The CDR3 sequence is 13 residues long. Germline V CDR1 and CDR2: SGHRS, YFSETQ.

The chain's CDR3 is CSVEGGIYGYTF. The CDR3 DNA reads as TGCAGCGTTGAGGGCGGGATCTATGGCTACACCTTC. The chain recombines TRBV29-1 with TRBJ1-2; D unresolved. V lost 3 bases and J 4 bases, leaving 9 bases between the germline ends. Germline assignment: CDR1 SQVTM and CDR2 ANQGSEA. This CDR3 has 12 amino acids. The whole variable domain, remainder taken from reference TRBV29-1 and TRBJ1-2, is SAVISQKPSRDICQRGTSLTIQCQVDSQVTMMFWYRQQPGQSLTLIATANQGSEATYESGFVIDKFPISRPNLTFSTLTVSNMSPEDSSIYLCSVEGGIYGYTFGSGTRLTVV.